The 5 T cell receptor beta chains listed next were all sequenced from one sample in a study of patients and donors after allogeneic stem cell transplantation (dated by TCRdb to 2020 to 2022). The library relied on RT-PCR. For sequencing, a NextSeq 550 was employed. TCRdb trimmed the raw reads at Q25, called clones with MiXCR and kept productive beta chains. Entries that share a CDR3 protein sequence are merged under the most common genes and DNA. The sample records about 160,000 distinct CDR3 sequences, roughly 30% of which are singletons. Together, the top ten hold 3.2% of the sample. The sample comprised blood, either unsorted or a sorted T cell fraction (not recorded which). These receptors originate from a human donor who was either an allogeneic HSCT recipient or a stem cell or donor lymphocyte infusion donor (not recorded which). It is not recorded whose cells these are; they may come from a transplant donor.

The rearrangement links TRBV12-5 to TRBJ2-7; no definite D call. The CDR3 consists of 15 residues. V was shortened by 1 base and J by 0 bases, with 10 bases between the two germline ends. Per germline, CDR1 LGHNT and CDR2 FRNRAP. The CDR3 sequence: CASGLGHQSSYEQYF. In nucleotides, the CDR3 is TGTGCTAGTGGTTTGGGACACCAGAGCTCCTACGAGCAGTACTTC.

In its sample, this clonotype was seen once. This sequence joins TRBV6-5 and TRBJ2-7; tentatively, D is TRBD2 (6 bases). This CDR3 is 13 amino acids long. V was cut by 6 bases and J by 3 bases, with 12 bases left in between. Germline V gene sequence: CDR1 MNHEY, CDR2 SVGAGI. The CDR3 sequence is CASSPGLDYEQYF. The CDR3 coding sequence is TGTGCCAGCAGCCCGGGACTGGACTACGAGCAGTACTTC.

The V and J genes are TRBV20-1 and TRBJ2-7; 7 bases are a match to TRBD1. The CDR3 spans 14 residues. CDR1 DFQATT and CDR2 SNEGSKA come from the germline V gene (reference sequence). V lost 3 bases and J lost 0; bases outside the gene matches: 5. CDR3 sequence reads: CSARSTGDSYEQYF. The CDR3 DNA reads TGCAGTGCTAGGAGTACAGGGGACTCCTACGAGCAGTACTTC.

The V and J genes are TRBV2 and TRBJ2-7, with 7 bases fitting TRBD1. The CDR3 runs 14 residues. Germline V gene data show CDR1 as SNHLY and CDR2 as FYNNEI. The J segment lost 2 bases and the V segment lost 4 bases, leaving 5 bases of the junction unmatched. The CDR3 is CASSVFGQAYEQYF. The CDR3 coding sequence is TGTGCCAGCAGTGTCTTCGGACAGGCCTACGAGCAGTACTTC. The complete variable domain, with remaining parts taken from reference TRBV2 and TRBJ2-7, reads EPEVTQTPSHQVTQMGQEVILRCVPISNHLYFYWYRQILGQKVEFLVSFYNNEISEKSEIFDDQFSVERPDGSNFTLKIRSTKLEDSAMYFCASSVFGQAYEQYFGPGTRLTVT.

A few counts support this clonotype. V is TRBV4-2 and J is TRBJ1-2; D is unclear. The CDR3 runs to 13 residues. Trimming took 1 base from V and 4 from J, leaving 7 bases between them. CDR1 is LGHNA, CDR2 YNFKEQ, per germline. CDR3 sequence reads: CASSQGSGYGYTF. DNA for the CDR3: TGTGCCAGCAGCCAAGGTTCAGGCTATGGCTACACCTTC.